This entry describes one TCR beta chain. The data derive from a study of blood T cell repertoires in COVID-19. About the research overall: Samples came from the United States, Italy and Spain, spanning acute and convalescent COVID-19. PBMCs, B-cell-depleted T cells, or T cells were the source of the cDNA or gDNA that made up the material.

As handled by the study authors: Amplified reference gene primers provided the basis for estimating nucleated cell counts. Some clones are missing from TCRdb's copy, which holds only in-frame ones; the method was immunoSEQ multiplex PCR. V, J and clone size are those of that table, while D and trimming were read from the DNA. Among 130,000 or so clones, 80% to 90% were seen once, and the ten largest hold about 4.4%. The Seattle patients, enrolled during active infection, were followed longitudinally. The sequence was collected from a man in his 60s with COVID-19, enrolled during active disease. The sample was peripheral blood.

CDR3 sequence: CASSPKGLDTEAFF. The CDR3 DNA reads TGTGCCAGCTCACCAAAGGGGTTAGACACTGAAGCTTTCTTT. The chain carries TRBV18 and TRBJ1-1, with a weak D call TRBD1 (5 bases). Trimming took off 2 bases at V and 3 bases at J, with 10 bases between the two ends. The CDR3 is 14 amino acids. The germline gives CDR1 KGHSH, CDR2 LQKENI.